The 27 T cell receptor beta chains listed next were all sequenced from one sample in a study of control samples from healthy donors and cancer patients. Profiled with immunoSEQ multiplex PCR; TCRdb holds only in-frame clones, not every one. The sample gives fewer than 200,000 clones, approximately 94% of which show up once; around 1.5% is in the top ten. Sequenced: blood. These receptors were taken from a young man in good health.

V gene TRBV29-1 combines with J gene TRBJ1-3; maybe TRBD1 (5 bases). The germline V and J ends were trimmed by 7 bases and 7 bases, with 11 bases remaining between them. Germline-derived CDR1 and CDR2 are SQVTM and ANQGSEA. The CDR3 totals 11 residues. The CDR3, as DNA: TGCAGCGCGAACTCAGGGAACACCATATATTTT. Translating gives CSANSGNTIYF.

The sample holds one count of this clone. The chain has TRBV19 and TRBJ1-5; weak D call: TRBD1 (5 bases). Germline V gene sequence: CDR1 LNHDA, CDR2 SQIVND (reference sequence). This CDR3 is 17 amino acids long. V was clipped by 7 bases and J by 2 bases, with 21 bases between them. CDR3 coding DNA: TGTGCCAGTATTCCAAGATCAGGGAGCTCAGGCAATCAGCCCCAGCATTTT. This sequence encodes CASIPRSGSSGNQPQHF.

The gene calls are TRBV10-2 and TRBJ1-3; D call uncertain. There are 13 residues in the CDR3. Trimming removed 6 bases from V and 0 bases from J, with 6 bases in between. Germline CDR1 is WSHSY and CDR2 is SAAADI. The CDR3 nucleotides read TGCGCCAGCAGAATGAGCTCTGGAAACACCATATATTTT. It codes for CASRMSSGNTIYF.

This clone has more than one count but fewer than ten. This chain joins TRBV28 and TRBJ2-1; perhaps TRBD2 as D (7 bases). V lost 6 bases to trimming and J lost 5 bases, with 17 bases between them. The CDR3 is 15 residues long. Germline lookup yields CDR1 MDHEN and CDR2 SYDVKM. CDR3 nucleotide sequence: TGTGCCAGCAGAACCCTAAGGGGGGGGAACAATGAGCAGTTCTTC. It is translated as CASRTLRGGNNEQFF.

This rearrangement joins TRBV30 to TRBJ1-4; TRBD1 matches 9 bases. V shed 1 base and J 6 bases; nucleotides not matched to a gene: 3. There are 14 residues in the CDR3. Per germline, CDR1 GTSNPN and CDR2 SVGIG (reference sequence). In nucleotides, the CDR3 is TGTGCCTGGAGTGAAGGACAGGGGTATGAAAAACTGTTTTTT. Amino acids: CAWSEGQGYEKLFF.

The chain couples TRBV19 to TRBJ2-5, with TRBD1 identical over 7 bases. V shed 9 bases and J 2 bases; nucleotides not matched to a gene: 9. CDR1 and CDR2 from the germline V gene are LNHDA and SQIVND (reference sequence). The CDR3 loop spans 14 amino acids. The CDR3 reads CASRQGFGQETQYF. The CDR3 DNA reads TGTGCCAGCAGACAGGGTTTTGGGCAAGAGACCCAGTACTTC.

CDR3 DNA sequence: TGTGCCAGCAGCGGAGGGACAGGGGGCTTCTACGAGCAGTACTTC. It specifies CASSGGTGGFYEQYF. The chain links TRBV9 to TRBJ2-7; 12 bases map to TRBD1. Germline V gene data show CDR1 as SGDLS and CDR2 as YYNGEE. The CDR3 spans 15 residues. J lost 3 bases, V lost 3 bases, and 4 bases had no gene match.

This chain links TRBV7-8 with TRBJ1-2; D is unresolved. Trimming removed 3 bases from V and 8 bases from J, with 25 bases in between. Per the germline V gene, CDR1 is SGHVS and CDR2 is FQNEAQ. CDR3 length: 17 amino acids. CDR3 nucleotide sequence: TGTGCCAGCAGCTTGGTCCAGGTCCCTGGGCGTAAGTCGGGCTACACCTTC. Protein sequence: CASSLVQVPGRKSGYTF.

The chain combines TRBV6-1 with TRBJ1-2; D may be TRBD1 (5 bases). V was shortened by 0 bases and J by 8 bases, with 19 bases between the two germline ends. The CDR3 loop spans 16 amino acids. Germline V gene sequence: CDR1 MNHNS, CDR2 SASEGT. CDR3 sequence (DNA): TGTGCCAGCAGTGAAGCGCTTCGGTTTGGGGGGAGAGGCTACACCTTC. Amino acids: CASSEALRFGGRGYTF.

This chain joins TRBV6-5 and TRBJ2-7, with D possibly being TRBD1 or TRBD2 (6 bases each). This CDR3 is 13 amino acids long. V was clipped by 6 bases and J by 4 bases, with 13 bases between them. Germline-derived CDR1 and CDR2 are MNHEY and SVGAGI. CDR3 sequence (DNA): TGTGCCAGCAGCCGGGGGACATATTACGAGCAGTACTTC. The encoded protein is CASSRGTYYEQYF.

J is TRBJ2-5 and V is TRBV18; TRBD2 matches at 7 bases. The CDR3 is made up of 14 amino acids. J gave up 3 bases and V 3 bases, and 4 bases lay outside the gene matches. Looked up from germline, CDR1 is KGHSH and CDR2 is LQKENI. The CDR3 DNA reads as TGTGCCAGCTCACCCTCGACTAGCAAAGAGACCCAGTACTTC. It translates to CASSPSTSKETQYF.

The chain uses TRBV2 and TRBJ2-5; no clear D. The V and J ends lost 0 bases and 5 bases respectively, with 13 bases between them. From germline, CDR1 is SNHLY and CDR2 FYNNEI. The CDR3 runs 15 residues. CDR3 loop: CASSEALGQSETQYF. The CDR3 nucleotides are TGTGCCAGCAGTGAAGCACTCGGGCAGTCCGAGACCCAGTACTTC.

This rearrangement joins TRBV5-4 to TRBJ2-7, with TRBD2 identical over 7 bases. Germline values: CDR1 SGHNT, CDR2 YYREEE (reference sequence). The V gene end was trimmed by 4 bases and the J gene end by 5 bases; junction bases not matched to a gene: 12. The CDR3 runs to 15 residues. The CDR3 coding sequence is TGTGCCAGCAGCCGCCAATTGCGGGAGAGCCACGAGCAGTACTTC. Its protein is CASSRQLRESHEQYF.

This chain connects TRBV6-5 to TRBJ1-1; D uncertain. CDR3 size: 13 residues. V was cut by 8 bases and J by 3 bases, with 13 bases left in between. From germline, CDR1 is MNHEY and CDR2 SVGAGI. CDR3 protein: CASPRGDDTEAFF. DNA of the CDR3: TGTGCCAGCCCCCGGGGTGATGACACTGAAGCTTTCTTT.

V is TRBV29-1 and J is TRBJ2-7, with D maybe TRBD2 (6 bases). Germline CDR1 is SQVTM and CDR2 is ANQGSEA. Trimming shortened V by 6 bases and J by 3 bases, and 12 bases separated the two germline ends. The CDR3 is 12 residues long. The CDR3 region has the DNA TGCAGCGTGACGGGAGACAGCTACGAGCAGTACTTC. Translated: CSVTGDSYEQYF.

V gene TRBV20-1 combines with J gene TRBJ1-5; no definite D call. The germline CDR1 and CDR2 sequences are DFQATT and SNEGSKA (reference sequence). Trimming removed 3 bases at V and 2 bases at J, with 8 bases between. The CDR3 is 13 residues long. The CDR3 loop is CSASYGGNQPQHF. The DNA for the CDR3 is TGCAGTGCTAGTTACGGGGGCAATCAGCCCCAGCATTTT.

The chain employs TRBV10-2 and TRBJ2-1; D uncertain. This CDR3 comprises 14 residues. Germline assignment: CDR1 WSHSY and CDR2 SAAADI. With 3 bases removed from V and 0 bases from J, the gap between germline ends came to 6 bases. CDR3 amino acids: CASSDRTSYNEQFF. The DNA of the CDR3 is TGCGCCAGCAGTGATCGGACCTCCTACAATGAGCAGTTCTTC.

The chain carries TRBV11-3 and TRBJ2-3; 12 bases align to TRBD2. The germline V gene encodes CDR1 SGHNT and CDR2 YENEEA. CDR3 size: 17 residues. The ends lost 6 bases at V and 4 bases at J; junction bases unmatched: 11. The chain's CDR3 is CASSSGTSGPAADTQYF. The CDR3 DNA is TGTGCCAGCAGTTCCGGGACTAGCGGGCCCGCAGCAGATACGCAGTATTTT.

The genes are TRBV19 and TRBJ2-2, with D unresolved. The length of the CDR3 is 14 residues. Trimming stripped 3 bases from V and 1 base from J, with 6 bases between. CDR1 is LNHDA and CDR2 is SQIVND in the germline V gene (reference sequence). The CDR3, as DNA: TGTGCCAGTAGTATTGTCGGGAACACCGGGGAGCTGTTTTTT. Amino acid sequence: CASSIVGNTGELFF.

V and J are TRBV4-1 and TRBJ2-7; TRBD2 is a possible D gene (5 bases). CDR3 length: 13 amino acids. V lost 4 bases and J lost 4, with 11 bases in between. Germline-derived CDR1 and CDR2 are MGHRA and YSYEKL. Here the CDR3 reads CASSLPGGYEQYF. The CDR3 nucleotides read TGCGCCAGCAGCCTACCGGGCGGGTACGAGCAGTACTTC.

The chain recombines TRBV27 with TRBJ2-1; D not certain. The germline CDR1 and CDR2 sequences are MNHEY and SMNVEV (reference sequence). This CDR3 has 15 amino acids. The V and J ends lost 2 bases and 0 bases respectively, with 8 bases between them. CDR3 sequence reads: CASSLDMSSYNEQFF. In DNA, the CDR3 is TGTGCCAGCAGTTTAGACATGAGCTCCTACAATGAGCAGTTCTTC.

This clone was recorded only once. The CDR3 loop reads CASSPHGGEDEQYF. As DNA, the CDR3 is TGTGCCAGCAGCCCCCACGGTGGTGAGGACGAGCAGTACTTC. The chain joins TRBV5-5 to TRBJ2-7; D uncertain. CDR3 length: 14 amino acids. Germline V lookup: CDR1 SGHKS, CDR2 YYEKEE (reference sequence). V was cut by 4 bases and J by 5 bases, with 16 bases left in between.

The rearrangement joins TRBV28 to TRBJ1-4; D ambiguous. Trimming stripped 10 bases from V and 8 bases from J, with 23 bases between. The CDR3 extends over 15 amino acids. Per the germline V gene, CDR1 is MDHEN and CDR2 is SYDVKM. CDR3 in amino acids: CATLARAVRGEKLFF. DNA of the CDR3: TGTGCCACCCTGGCGCGGGCCGTCCGAGGGGAAAAACTGTTTTTT.

This rearrangement joins TRBV3-1 (or the pseudogene TRBV3-2) to TRBJ2-7, with no clear D. Germline-derived CDR1 and CDR2 are LGHDT and YNNKEL (reference sequence). The CDR3 totals 14 residues. Between the trimmed V and J ends, which lost 3 bases and 2 bases, there was a span of 11 bases. CDR3 in DNA: TGTGCCAGCAGCCACAGCCTGCCCCCCTACGAGCAGTACTTC. Translated, it gives CASSHSLPPYEQYF.

The chain has TRBV14 and TRBJ1-1, with TRBD1 matching over 10 bases. This CDR3 comprises 14 residues. Germline trimming cut 1 base from V and 4 bases from J; bases unmatched to any gene: 0. Germline CDR1 and CDR2: SGHDN and FVKESK. The CDR3 spells CASSQGTGGTEAFF. The CDR3 DNA sequence: TGTGCCAGCAGCCAAGGGACAGGGGGCACTGAAGCTTTCTTT. Full variable domain (missing parts from reference TRBV14 and TRBJ1-1): EAGVTQFPSHSVIEKGQTVTLRCDPISGHDNLYWYRRVMGKEIKFLLHFVKESKQDESGMPNNRFLAERTGGTYSTLKVQPAELEDSGVYFCASSQGTGGTEAFFGQGTRLTVV.

The gene calls are TRBV19 and TRBJ2-7, with TRBD1 matching 7 bases. V trimming: 4 bases; J trimming: 3 bases; junction bases outside the gene matches: 9. CDR3 length equals 15 residues. CDR1 is LNHDA, CDR2 SQIVND, per germline (reference sequence). Here the CDR3 reads CASSNHESGGYEQYF. The CDR3, as DNA: TGTGCCAGTAGTAATCATGAGTCAGGGGGCTACGAGCAGTACTTC.

This sequence joins TRBV29-1 and TRBJ2-4, with D perhaps TRBD2 (6 bases). The V and J ends lost 7 bases and 8 bases respectively, with 15 bases between them. CDR1 and CDR2 (germline): SQVTM, ANQGSEA. The CDR3 covers 12 residues. CDR3 DNA sequence: TGCAGCGCCCGCACCGGAGGGGACATTCAGTACTTC. As protein: CSARTGGDIQYF.